The source of this TCR beta chain is a study of blood T cell repertoires in COVID-19. In the study overall: The samples span acute and convalescent COVID-19 from the United States, Italy and Spain.

The CDR3 has 14 amino acids. Germline V lookup: CDR1 SNHLY, CDR2 FYNNEI. Unmatched junction bases numbered 8, after V lost 3 bases and J lost 7 bases. Seattle participants joined during active infection and were tracked over time. Study processing details: Cell counts per sample came from amplifying reference gene primers. This table comes from immunoSEQ multiplex PCR, and its TCRdb copy is limited to in-frame clones, with some not included. V and J calls and clone size are those listed in that table; D and trimming were worked out from the DNA. In the table there are roughly 200,000 clones, less than 90% of which are singletons. There are a few counts of this clone.

Input material: peripheral blood. This receptor was taken from a woman over 75 with COVID-19, enrolled during active disease. This sequence joins TRBV2 and TRBJ1-2; 7 bases align to TRBD1. CDR3 residues: CASSDSTGSSGYTF. CDR3 DNA sequence: TGTGCCAGCAGTGACTCGACAGGGTCTTCTGGCTACACCTTC.